Each of the 3 T cell receptor beta chains below was sequenced from the same sample in a study of cytomegalovirus exposure and HLA in healthy donors. The PCR contained 60 Vbeta and 13 Jbeta primers. Assay used: immunoSEQ multiplex PCR; TCRdb lists only in-frame clones, some missing. The sample records 100,000 or so clones, about 13% being singletons. Sequenced sample: PBMCs. Source of these receptors: a man aged 40-50 years in good health and CMV-seropositive.

The chain combines TRBV4-1 with TRBJ2-1; 8 bases are shared with TRBD1. Germline V gene sequence: CDR1 MGHRA, CDR2 YSYEKL. The CDR3 is 17 residues long. Trimming cost V 1 base and J 8 bases; bases outside gene matches: 13. CDR3 in amino acids: CASSQVGRDRTMDEQFF. The CDR3 nucleotides read TGCGCCAGCAGCCAAGTAGGCCGGGACAGGACGATGGATGAGCAGTTCTTC.

The CDR3 DNA sequence: TGTGCCAGCACCCTGGGGCTAGCGGTCAATGAGCAGTTCTTC. Translated: CASTLGLAVNEQFF. The chain carries TRBV11-2 and TRBJ2-1; 7 bases map to TRBD2. The CDR3 extends over 14 amino acids. Germline CDR1 SGHAT, CDR2 FQNNGV. The J segment lost 6 bases and the V segment lost 7 bases, leaving 9 bases of the junction unmatched.

This chain connects TRBV7-9 to TRBJ2-1; D ambiguous. CDR1 SEHNR and CDR2 FQNEAQ come from the germline V gene (reference sequence). The germline V and J ends were trimmed by 5 bases and 8 bases, with 16 bases remaining between them. The CDR3 sequence is 14 residues long. CDR3 residues: CASSPGKVLDEQFF. The CDR3 region has the DNA TGTGCCAGCAGCCCGGGTAAAGTGCTGGATGAGCAGTTCTTC.